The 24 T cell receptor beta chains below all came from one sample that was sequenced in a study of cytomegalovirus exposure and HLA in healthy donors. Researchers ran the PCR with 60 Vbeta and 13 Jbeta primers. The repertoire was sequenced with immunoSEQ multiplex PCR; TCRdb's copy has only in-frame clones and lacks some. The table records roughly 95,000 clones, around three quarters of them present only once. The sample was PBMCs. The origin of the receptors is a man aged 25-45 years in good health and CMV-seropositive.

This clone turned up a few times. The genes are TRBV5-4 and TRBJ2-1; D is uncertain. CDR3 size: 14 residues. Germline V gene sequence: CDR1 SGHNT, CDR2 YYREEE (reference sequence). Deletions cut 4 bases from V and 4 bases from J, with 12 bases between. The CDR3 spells CASSLSGPYNEQFF. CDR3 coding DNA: TGTGCCAGCAGCCTAAGTGGGCCGTACAATGAGCAGTTCTTC. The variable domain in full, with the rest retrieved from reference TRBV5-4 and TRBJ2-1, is ETGVTQSPTHLIKTRGQQVTLRCSSQSGHNTVSWYQQALGQGPQFIFQYYREEENGRGNFPPRFSGLQFPNYSSELNVNALELDDSALYLCASSLSGPYNEQFFGPGTRLTVL.

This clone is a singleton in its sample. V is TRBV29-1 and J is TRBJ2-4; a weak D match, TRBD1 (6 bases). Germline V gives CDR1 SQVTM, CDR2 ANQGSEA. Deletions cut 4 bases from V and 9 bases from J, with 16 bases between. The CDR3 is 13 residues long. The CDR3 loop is CSVGGLGGSIQYF. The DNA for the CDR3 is TGCAGCGTTGGAGGCCTAGGGGGAAGCATTCAGTACTTC.

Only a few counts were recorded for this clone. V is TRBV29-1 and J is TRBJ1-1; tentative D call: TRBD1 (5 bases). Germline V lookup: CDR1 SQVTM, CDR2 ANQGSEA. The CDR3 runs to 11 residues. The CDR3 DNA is TGCAGTGTGCAGGGAAACACTGAAGCTTTCTTT. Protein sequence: CSVQGNTEAFF.

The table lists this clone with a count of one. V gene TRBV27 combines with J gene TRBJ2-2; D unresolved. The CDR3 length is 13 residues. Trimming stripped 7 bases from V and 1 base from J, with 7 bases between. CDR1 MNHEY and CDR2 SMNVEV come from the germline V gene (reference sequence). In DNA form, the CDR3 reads TGTGCCAGCACCCCACTGAACACCGGGGAGCTGTTTTTT. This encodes CASTPLNTGELFF.

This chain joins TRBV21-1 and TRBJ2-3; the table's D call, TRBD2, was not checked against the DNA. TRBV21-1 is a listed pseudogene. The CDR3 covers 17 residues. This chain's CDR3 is CASSATTSGTSTDTQYF. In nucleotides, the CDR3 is TGTGCCAGCAGCGCCACGACTAGCGGGACTAGCACAGATACGCAGTATTTT.

In nucleotides, the CDR3 is TGCAGCGTTTCCCCGGGAGGGGTAGGCGGGGAGCTGTTTTTT. Amino acids: CSVSPGGVGGELFF. The chain joins TRBV29-1 to TRBJ2-2; 8 positions agree with TRBD2. The V and J ends lost 5 bases and 7 bases, in that order; junction bases with no gene match: 9. CDR1 is SQVTM and CDR2 is ANQGSEA in the germline V gene. There are 14 residues in the CDR3.

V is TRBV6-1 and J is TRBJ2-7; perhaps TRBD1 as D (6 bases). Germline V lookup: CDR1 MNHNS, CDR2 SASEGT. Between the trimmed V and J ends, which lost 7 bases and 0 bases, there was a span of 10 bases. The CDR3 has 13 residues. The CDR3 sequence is CASNRANSYEQYV. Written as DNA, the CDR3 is TGTGCCAGCAACAGGGCCAACTCCTACGAGCAGTACGTC.

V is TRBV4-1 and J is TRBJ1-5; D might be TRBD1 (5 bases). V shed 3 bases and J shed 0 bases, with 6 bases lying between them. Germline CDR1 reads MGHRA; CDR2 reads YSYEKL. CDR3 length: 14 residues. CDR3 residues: CASSQTASNQPQHF. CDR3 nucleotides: TGCGCCAGCAGCCAGACAGCTAGCAATCAGCCCCAGCATTTT.

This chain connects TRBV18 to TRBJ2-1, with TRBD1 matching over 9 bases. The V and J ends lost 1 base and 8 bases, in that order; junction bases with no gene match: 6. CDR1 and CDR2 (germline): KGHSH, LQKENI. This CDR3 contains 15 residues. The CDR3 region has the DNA TGTGCCAGCTCACCACGGACAGGGGCAGGGGATGAGCAGTTCTTC. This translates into CASSPRTGAGDEQFF.

The CDR3 region is CASSSQRDRIYEQYF. The CDR3 DNA follows: TGTGCCAGCAGTTCTCAGAGGGACAGGATCTACGAGCAGTACTTC. V usage is TRBV28 and J usage is TRBJ2-7, with TRBD1 identical over 8 bases. The ends lost 4 bases at V and 3 bases at J; junction bases unmatched: 8. CDR1 is MDHEN and CDR2 is SYDVKM in the germline V gene. The CDR3 length is 15 residues.

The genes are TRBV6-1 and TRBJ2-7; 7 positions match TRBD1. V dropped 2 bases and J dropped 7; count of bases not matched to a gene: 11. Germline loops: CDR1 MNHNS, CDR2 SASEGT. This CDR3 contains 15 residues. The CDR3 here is CASSEYQGDAWEQYV. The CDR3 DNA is TGTGCCAGCAGTGAATATCAGGGGGATGCTTGGGAGCAGTACGTC.

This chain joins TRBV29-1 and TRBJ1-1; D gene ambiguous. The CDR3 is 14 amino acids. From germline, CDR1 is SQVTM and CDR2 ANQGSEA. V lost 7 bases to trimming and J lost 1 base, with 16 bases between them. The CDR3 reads CSARVSRGNTEAFF. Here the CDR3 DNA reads TGCAGCGCCAGAGTGTCACGGGGGAACACTGAAGCTTTCTTT.

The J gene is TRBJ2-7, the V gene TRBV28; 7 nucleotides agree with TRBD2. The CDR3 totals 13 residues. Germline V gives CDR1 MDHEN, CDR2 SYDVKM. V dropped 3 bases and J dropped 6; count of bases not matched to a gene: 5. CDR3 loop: CASSLGGASEQYF. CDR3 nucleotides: TGTGCCAGCAGTTTGGGAGGGGCTTCCGAGCAGTACTTC.

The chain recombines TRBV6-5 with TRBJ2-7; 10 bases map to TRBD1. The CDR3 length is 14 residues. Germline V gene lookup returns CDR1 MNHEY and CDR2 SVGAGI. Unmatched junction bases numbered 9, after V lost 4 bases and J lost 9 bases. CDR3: CASSLLPDRGAQYF. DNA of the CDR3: TGTGCCAGCAGTTTGCTCCCGGACAGGGGGGCGCAGTACTTC.

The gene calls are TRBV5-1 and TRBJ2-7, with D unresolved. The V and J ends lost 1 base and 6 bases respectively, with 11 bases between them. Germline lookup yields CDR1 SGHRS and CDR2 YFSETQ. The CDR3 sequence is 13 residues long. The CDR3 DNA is TGCGCCAGCAGCTTGAGTCCTCCGAGCGAGCAGTACTTC. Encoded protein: CASSLSPPSEQYF.

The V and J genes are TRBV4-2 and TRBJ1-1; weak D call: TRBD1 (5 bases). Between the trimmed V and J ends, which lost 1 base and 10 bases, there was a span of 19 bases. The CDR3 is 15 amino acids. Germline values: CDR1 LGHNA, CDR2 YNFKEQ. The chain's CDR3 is CASSQVGGDSRVAFF. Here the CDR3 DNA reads TGTGCCAGCAGCCAAGTAGGTGGGGACTCAAGGGTAGCTTTCTTT.

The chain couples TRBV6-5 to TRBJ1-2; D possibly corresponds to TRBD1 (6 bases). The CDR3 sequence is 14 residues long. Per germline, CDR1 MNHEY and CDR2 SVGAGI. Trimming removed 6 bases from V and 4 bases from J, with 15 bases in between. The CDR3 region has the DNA TGTGCCAGCAGCCGGTCACAGGGAAGCTATGGCTACACCTTC. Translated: CASSRSQGSYGYTF.

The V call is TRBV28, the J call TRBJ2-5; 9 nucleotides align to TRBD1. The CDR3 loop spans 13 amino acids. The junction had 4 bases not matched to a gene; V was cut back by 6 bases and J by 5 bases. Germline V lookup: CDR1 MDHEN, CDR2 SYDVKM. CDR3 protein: CASSPGTGETQYF. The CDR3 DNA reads TGTGCCAGCAGCCCCGGGACAGGGGAGACCCAGTACTTC.

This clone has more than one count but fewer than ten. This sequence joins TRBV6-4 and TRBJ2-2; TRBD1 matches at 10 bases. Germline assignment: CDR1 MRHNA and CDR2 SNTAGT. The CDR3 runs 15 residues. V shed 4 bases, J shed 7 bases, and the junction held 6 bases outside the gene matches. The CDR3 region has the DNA TGTGCCAGCAGTGCCCTGACAGGGGGCGGCGGGGAGCTGTTTTTT. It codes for CASSALTGGGGELFF.

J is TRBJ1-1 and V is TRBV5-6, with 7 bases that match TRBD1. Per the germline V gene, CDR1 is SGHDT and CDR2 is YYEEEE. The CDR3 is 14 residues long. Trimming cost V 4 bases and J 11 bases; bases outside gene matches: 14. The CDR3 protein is CASSPRGGSLGAFF. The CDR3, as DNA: TGTGCCAGCAGCCCGAGAGGGGGCTCCCTGGGGGCTTTCTTT.

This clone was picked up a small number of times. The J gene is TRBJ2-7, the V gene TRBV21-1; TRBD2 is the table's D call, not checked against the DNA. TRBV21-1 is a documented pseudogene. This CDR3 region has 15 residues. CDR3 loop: CATINPSSGIYEQYF. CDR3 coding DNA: TGTGCCACCATAAATCCGTCTAGCGGAATCTACGAGCAGTACTTC.

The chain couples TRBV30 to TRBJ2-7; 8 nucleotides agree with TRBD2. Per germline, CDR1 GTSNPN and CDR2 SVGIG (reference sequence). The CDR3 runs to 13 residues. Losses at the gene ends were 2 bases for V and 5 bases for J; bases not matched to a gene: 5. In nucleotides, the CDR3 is TGTGCCTGGAGTCCTAGCGGGTGGAACGAGCAGTACTTC. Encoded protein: CAWSPSGWNEQYF.

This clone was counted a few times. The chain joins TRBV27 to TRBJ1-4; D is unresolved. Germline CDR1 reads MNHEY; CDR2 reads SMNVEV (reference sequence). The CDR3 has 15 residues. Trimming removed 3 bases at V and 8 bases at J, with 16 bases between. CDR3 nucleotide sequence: TGTGCCAGCAGTTTCCTTGGTGGTCAGGCGGAAAAACTGTTTTTT. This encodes CASSFLGGQAEKLFF.

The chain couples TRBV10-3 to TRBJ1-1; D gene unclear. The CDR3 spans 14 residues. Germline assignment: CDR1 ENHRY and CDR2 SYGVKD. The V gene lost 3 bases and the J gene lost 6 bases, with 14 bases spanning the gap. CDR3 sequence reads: CAISEGSGRAEAFF. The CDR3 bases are TGTGCCATCAGTGAAGGCTCAGGTCGCGCTGAAGCTTTCTTT.